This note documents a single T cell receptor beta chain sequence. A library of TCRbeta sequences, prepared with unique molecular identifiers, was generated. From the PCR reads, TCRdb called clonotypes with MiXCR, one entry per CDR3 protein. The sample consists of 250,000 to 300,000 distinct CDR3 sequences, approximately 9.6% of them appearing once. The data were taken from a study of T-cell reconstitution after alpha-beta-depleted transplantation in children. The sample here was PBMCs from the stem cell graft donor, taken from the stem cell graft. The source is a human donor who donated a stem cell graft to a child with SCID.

The CDR3 is CASIFHSSTYNEQFF. The CDR3 DNA reads TGTGCCAGCATTTTCCATTCGAGTACCTACAATGAGCAGTTCTTC. The chain links TRBV6-5 to TRBJ2-1; D remains ambiguous. V shed 7 bases and J shed 2 bases, with 15 bases lying between them. The CDR3 covers 15 residues. CDR1 is MNHEY, CDR2 SVGAGI, per germline.